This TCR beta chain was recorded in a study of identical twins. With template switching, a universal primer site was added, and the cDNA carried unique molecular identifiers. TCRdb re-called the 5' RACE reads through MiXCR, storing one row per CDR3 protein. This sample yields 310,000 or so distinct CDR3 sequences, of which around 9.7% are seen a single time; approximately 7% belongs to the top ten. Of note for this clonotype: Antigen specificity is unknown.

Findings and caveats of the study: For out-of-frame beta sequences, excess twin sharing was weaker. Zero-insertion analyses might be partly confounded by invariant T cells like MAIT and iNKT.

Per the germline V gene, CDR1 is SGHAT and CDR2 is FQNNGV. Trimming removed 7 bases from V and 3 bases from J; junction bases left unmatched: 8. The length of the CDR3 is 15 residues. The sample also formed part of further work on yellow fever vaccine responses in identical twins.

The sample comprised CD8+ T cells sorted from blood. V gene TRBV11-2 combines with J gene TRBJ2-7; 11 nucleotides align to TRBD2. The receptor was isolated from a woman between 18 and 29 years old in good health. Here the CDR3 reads CASTISGRAVYEQYF. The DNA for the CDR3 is TGTGCCAGCACCATTAGCGGGAGGGCCGTCTACGAGCAGTACTTC. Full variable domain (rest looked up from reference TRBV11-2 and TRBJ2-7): EAGVAQSPRYKIIEKRQSVAFWCNPISGHATLYWYQQILGQGPKLLIQFQNNGVVDDSQLPKDRFSAERLKGVDSTLKIQPAKLEDSAVYLCASTISGRAVYEQYFGPGTRLTVT.